This entry concerns a single T cell receptor beta chain. The clone's antigen remains unknown. Base qualities are not recorded, but no much larger clone differs from it by a single base. The sample's time point label is to be understood as: about 28 days (+/-7) after the second vaccine dose. AZD1222 recipients with second doses at about 4 weeks or about 12 weeks were pooled, because spike-specific TCR depth and breadth did not differ between schedules. Vaccinee samples were obtained from the UK trials COV001 and COV002, which included a single-blind randomized controlled phase 2/3 trial of AZD1222 (ChAdOx1 nCoV-19) in healthy adults. For TCRbeta chain sequencing, PBMC samples from trial participants were taken at day 0 and at day 28 after the second dose. This entry comes from a study of T cell responses to AZD1222 COVID-19 vaccine (dated by TCRdb to 2020 to 2022). Background for the entire study: A total of just over 230 trial participants underwent TCR sequencing, of whom approximately 210 received two doses of AZD1222 and some 26 received two doses of the MenACWY control vaccine. Trial participants were enrolled by age into subgroups of 18-55, 56-69 and 70-plus years, and roughly 160, 29 and 62 TCR-sequenced participants, respectively, were included in these subgroups.

The CDR3 regions of human TCRbeta chains were analyzed by immunosequencing. The source study handled its data this way. Repertoire TCRs were matched against a reference library of SARS-CoV-2-specific TCRs generated with the MIRA antigen-specificity platform. Breadth was defined as the fraction of unique TCRs that were SARS-CoV-2-associated. Depth was defined as the fraction of total T cells that were SARS-CoV-2-associated. Using the MIRA data, each spike-specific TCR was assigned both to the spike region to which the TCR was reactive and to a CD4 or CD8 class. Log10-transformed breadth and depth values were compared by one-way ANOVA with Sidak's multiple comparisons tests. TCRdb holds this immuneACCESS table with in-frame rearrangements only. Some clones are missing; in checked studies, unresolved V genes explain under half, and the rest has no known cause. V and J calls and clone size are given by that table; D and trimming were obtained from the DNA. This sample comprises about 180,000 clones, around 94% of them detected only once. Of the sample, under 2% falls within the top ten clones.

The CDR3 spans 14 residues, from the cysteine through the phenylalanine. Only the CDR3 DNA is retained, 42 bases long and in frame from the first base. CDR1 and CDR2 (LGHNA, YSLEER) derive from the germline V gene. A distance of 11 bases separates the germline ends of V and J, which lose 0 bases and 6 bases respectively. What the study reported, not specific to this receptor: Participants were mostly white British, with more females than males. The authors suggested clonal diversity may have been underestimated. The whole spike protein was spanned by vaccine-associated CD4 TCRs, and dominant responses were seen in regions 160-218 and 743-854. Reportedly, close to half of the unique spike-specific TCRs recognized epitopes lying outside the regions that are mutated in the B.1.351 and B.1.1.7 variants. Only five to seven AZD1222 recipients were SARS-CoV-2 seropositive at baseline, limiting conclusions about previously exposed vaccinees. In the small 56-69-year group, the increase in depth fell short of significance, most likely because of low power. After two AZD1222 doses, spike-specific TCR breadth and depth were significantly higher than at day 0 and than in MenACWY recipients. Because no samples from the day 14 peak response were available, repertoires could be characterized only after the peak T cell response.

This receptor was taken from an adult who received the AZD1222 COVID-19 vaccine. Here the chain combines TRBV4-3 and TRBJ1-2; possibly the D gene is TRBD1, per 5 matching bases. Specimen: peripheral blood, collected 28 days after the second AZD1222 dose. The CDR3: CASSQDSGVDGYTF. The nucleotides are TGCGCCAGCAGCCAAGATTCGGGGGTAGATGGCTACACCTTC.